This T cell receptor (beta chain) was recovered during a study of cytomegalovirus exposure and HLA in healthy donors. Both 60 Vbeta primers and 13 Jbeta primers went into the PCR. Data came from immunoSEQ multiplex PCR; TCRdb stores just in-frame clones and leaves some out. The data contain about 150,000 clones, about three quarters of them seen just once; the ten biggest clones take up less than 1.5%. The receptor's source is a woman in her 30s in good health and CMV-seropositive. Sequences were obtained from PBMCs.

The CDR3 sequence is CASNPRTGGSGELFF. The CDR3 coding sequence is TGTGCCAGCAATCCAAGGACAGGGGGGAGCGGGGAGCTGTTTTTT. V is TRBV2 and J is TRBJ2-2; 10 positions match TRBD1. The germline gives CDR1 SNHLY, CDR2 FYNNEI. CDR3 size: 15 residues. Trimming removed 7 bases from V and 7 bases from J; junction bases left unmatched: 9. The full variable domain, its missing parts supplied by reference TRBV2 and TRBJ2-2, is EPEVTQTPSHQVTQMGQEVILRCVPISNHLYFYWYRQILGQKVEFLVSFYNNEISEKSEIFDDQFSVERPDGSNFTLKIRSTKLEDSAMYFCASNPRTGGSGELFFGEGSRLTVL.